These 26 T cell receptor beta chains were all obtained from the same sample, sequenced in a study of monozygotic twins with inflammatory bowel disease. TCRdb re-analyzed the 5' RACE reads; it lists each CDR3 protein once, without DNA. The table lists around 210,000 distinct CDR3 sequences. The sample taken for sequencing was blood. These receptors were obtained from a human donor with ulcerative colitis or Crohn's disease, or a healthy co-twin of an affected twin (not recorded which).

The rearrangement uses TRBV27 and TRBJ2-5. The germline V gene has CDR1 MNHEY and CDR2 SMNVEV (reference sequence). The CDR3 sequence is 14 residues long. The CDR3 region is CASSYSTEGETQYF.

The genes are TRBV7-2 and TRBJ1-6; TCRdb gives TRBD1 as the D gene, but with no DNA this cannot be confirmed. Germline lookup yields CDR1 SGHTA and CDR2 FQGNSA. The CDR3 is made up of 16 amino acids. The CDR3 loop is CASSARQGRRDSPLHF. Full variable domain (remainder filled in from reference TRBV7-2 and TRBJ1-6): GAGVSQSPSNKVTEKGKDVELRCDPISGHTALYWYRQSLGQGLEFLIYFQGNSAPDKSGLPSDRFSAERTGGSVSTLTIQRTQQEDSAVYLCASSARQGRRDSPLHFGNGTRLTVT.

This chain joins TRBV7-6 and TRBJ2-2; without DNA, the TCRdb call of TRBD1 cannot be checked. The CDR3 consists of 14 residues. Germline-derived CDR1 and CDR2 are SGHVS and FNYEAQ. The CDR3 protein is CASSLDRDTGELFF.

V is TRBV12-3 or TRBV12-4 and J is TRBJ2-5; the D call from TCRdb, TRBD1, cannot be confirmed without DNA. The CDR3 sequence is 16 residues long. CDR3 sequence reads: CASSLAAGPPQETQYF.

This chain links TRBV3-1 with TRBJ2-7; TCRdb's D call of TRBD1 is untestable without DNA. Germline V gene lookup returns CDR1 LGHDT and CDR2 YNNKEL (reference sequence). This CDR3 has 13 residues. CDR3: CASSLNVGGEQYF.

The chain carries TRBV4-2 and TRBJ1-2; TCRdb names TRBD1, which stays unverified in the absence of DNA. The CDR3 spans 16 residues. CDR1 is LGHNA, CDR2 YNFKEQ, per germline. CDR3 sequence: CASSQDPGQGNYGYTF.

J is TRBJ2-7 and V is TRBV7-9; TCRdb designates TRBD2, a call that cannot be tested without DNA. This CDR3 spans 13 amino acids. The germline CDR1 and CDR2 sequences are SEHNR and FQNEAQ (reference sequence). The CDR3 loop is CASSSRLDYEQYF.

The chain uses TRBV5-1 and TRBJ1-1; the TRBD1 assignment by TCRdb is unverifiable without DNA. In germline, CDR1 is SGHRS, CDR2 YFSETQ. This CDR3 region has 14 residues. The CDR3 protein is CASSVDRASGEAFF.

The chain links TRBV19 to TRBJ1-3; the TRBD1 assignment by TCRdb is unverifiable without DNA. The CDR3 runs 14 residues. Germline loops: CDR1 LNHDA, CDR2 SQIVND (reference sequence). CDR3 amino acids: CASRRQETGNTIYF.

The CDR3 region is CAWGRARFAEAFF. The rearrangement joins TRBV30 to TRBJ1-1. The CDR3 totals 13 residues. In germline, CDR1 is GTSNPN, CDR2 SVGIG (reference sequence).

The chain is built from TRBV11-2 and TRBJ1-1. The CDR3 consists of 13 residues. CDR1 and CDR2 from the germline V gene are SGHAT and FQNNGV. The CDR3 loop reads CASSPELNTEAFF.

This chain joins TRBV5-1 and TRBJ2-5; the D gene TCRdb calls, TRBD1, cannot be checked with no DNA. This CDR3 spans 13 amino acids. Germline V gene lookup returns CDR1 SGHRS and CDR2 YFSETQ. The CDR3 loop is CASSFQGRETQYF.

The chain uses TRBV18 and TRBJ1-1. This CDR3 has 12 residues. Germline V gene sequence: CDR1 KGHSH, CDR2 LQKENI. CDR3: CASSPQNTEAFF. Full variable domain (missing parts from reference TRBV18 and TRBJ1-1): NAGVMQNPRHLVRRRGQEARLRCSPMKGHSHVYWYRQLPEEGLKFMVYLQKENIIDESGMPKERFSAEFPKEGPSILRIQQVVRGDSAAYFCASSPQNTEAFFGQGTRLTVV.

V and J are TRBV5-1 and TRBJ1-1; TCRdb selects TRBD1, and the lack of DNA leaves this call unchecked. This CDR3 is built from 15 residues. Looked up from germline, CDR1 is SGHRS and CDR2 is YFSETQ. CDR3 residues: CASSASGTVNTEAFF. Using reference TRBV5-1 and TRBJ1-1 for the parts outside the CDR3, the full variable domain is KAGVTQTPRYLIKTRGQQVTLSCSPISGHRSVSWYQQTPGQGLQFLFEYFSETQRNKGNFPGRFSGRQFSNSRSEMNVSTLELGDSALYLCASSASGTVNTEAFFGQGTRLTVV.

The V and J genes are TRBV5-1 and TRBJ2-7; TCRdb selects TRBD2, and the lack of DNA leaves this call unchecked. The germline CDR1 and CDR2 sequences are SGHRS and YFSETQ. The CDR3 loop spans 13 amino acids. The CDR3 region is CASGEGQTYEQYF.

This chain links TRBV11-1 with TRBJ1-4; TCRdb picks TRBD1, but there is no DNA to check that call. Germline V CDR1 and CDR2: SGHAT, FQDESV (reference sequence). The CDR3 contains 18 residues. CDR3: CASSPKGQGASGREKLFF.

CDR3 loop: CASSRAWNTEAFF. The chain carries TRBV19 and TRBJ1-1. CDR1 LNHDA and CDR2 SQIVND come from the germline V gene (reference sequence). The CDR3 sequence is 13 residues long.

This sequence joins TRBV7-9 and TRBJ2-2; TCRdb indicates TRBD1, and absent DNA this call remains unverified. Looked up from germline, CDR1 is SEHNR and CDR2 is FQNEAQ (reference sequence). The CDR3 loop spans 16 amino acids. This CDR3 reads CANFPLEKAATGELFF.

The chain uses TRBV18 and TRBJ2-1; TCRdb returns TRBD1, unconfirmable since there is no DNA. The germline gives CDR1 KGHSH, CDR2 LQKENI. The CDR3 runs 14 residues. CDR3: CASSPPTGPNEQFF.

CDR3: CASSPDLAKNIQYF. V usage is TRBV16 and J usage is TRBJ2-4. The CDR3 runs 14 residues. Germline lookup yields CDR1 KGHSY and CDR2 FQNENV.

This sequence joins TRBV7-6 and TRBJ2-7; the D call from TCRdb, TRBD1, cannot be confirmed without DNA. This CDR3 region has 15 residues. CDR1 and CDR2 (germline): SGHVS, FNYEAQ. The CDR3 protein is CASSPDRGGTYEQYF.

Here the CDR3 reads CSGQELANYGYTF. This chain connects TRBV29-1 to TRBJ1-2. CDR1 and CDR2 from the germline V gene are SQVTM and ANQGSEA. The CDR3 covers 13 residues.

The CDR3 spells CASSSGTSGGPNEQFF. The rearrangement joins TRBV5-1 to TRBJ2-1; there is no DNA to check the TCRdb D call of TRBD2. Germline CDR1 SGHRS, CDR2 YFSETQ. The CDR3 spans 16 residues. The entire variable domain, with the rest obtained from reference TRBV5-1 and TRBJ2-1, is as follows: KAGVTQTPRYLIKTRGQQVTLSCSPISGHRSVSWYQQTPGQGLQFLFEYFSETQRNKGNFPGRFSGRQFSNSRSEMNVSTLELGDSALYLCASSSGTSGGPNEQFFGPGTRLTVL.

This chain links TRBV12-3 or TRBV12-4 with TRBJ1-3; TCRdb names TRBD1, which stays unverified in the absence of DNA. CDR3 length: 15 residues. CDR3 sequence reads: CASSLGAGGLDTIYF.

The chain employs TRBV7-2 and TRBJ2-1; TCRdb selects TRBD2, and the lack of DNA leaves this call unchecked. CDR1 and CDR2 (germline): SGHTA, FQGNSA. This CDR3 is 15 amino acids long. The CDR3 loop reads CASSSTSVTYNEQFF.

The rearrangement uses TRBV6-5 and TRBJ1-5. Looked up from germline, CDR1 is MNHEY and CDR2 is SVGAGI. The CDR3 length is 15 residues. CDR3 sequence reads: CASSYSVGSNQPQHF.